The 16 T cell receptor beta chains below were found in one sample sequenced in a study of patients and donors after allogeneic stem cell transplantation. From the RT-PCR reads, TCRdb called clonotypes with MiXCR, one entry per CDR3 protein. The top ten hold under 3.5% of the sample, which has about 160,000 distinct CDR3 sequences, 30% seen once. The specimen was blood, either unsorted or a sorted T cell fraction (not recorded which). Receptors originate from a human donor who was either an allogeneic HSCT recipient or a stem cell or donor lymphocyte infusion donor (not recorded which). It is not recorded whose cells these are; they may come from a transplant donor.

In its sample, this clonotype was seen many times. The chain links TRBV7-9 to TRBJ2-5; no clear D gene. The germline gives CDR1 SEHNR, CDR2 FQNEAQ (reference sequence). Trimming removed 5 bases from V and 4 bases from J, with 2 bases in between. The CDR3 is made up of 10 amino acids. CDR3 nucleotides: TGTGCCAGCAGCGGAGAGACCCAGTACTTC. It translates to CASSGETQYF. The full variable domain, with the rest looked up from reference TRBV7-9 and TRBJ2-5, is DTGVSQNPRHKITKRGQNVTFRCDPISEHNRLYWYRQTLGQGPEFLTYFQNEAQLEKSRLLSDRFSAERPKGSFSTLEIQRTEQGDSAMYLCASSGETQYFGPGTRLLVL.

The rearrangement uses TRBV7-3 and TRBJ1-1, with 9 bases fitting TRBD1. V shed 1 base, J shed 6 bases, and the junction held 6 bases outside the gene matches. The CDR3 is 15 residues long. Germline CDR1 is SGHTA and CDR2 is FQGTGA. CDR3 residues: CASSLIVGQGPEAFF. In nucleotides, the CDR3 is TGTGCCAGCAGCTTAATTGTGGGACAGGGCCCTGAAGCTTTCTTT.

This chain links TRBV28 with TRBJ2-5; D unresolved. The CDR3 runs 15 residues. V dropped 2 bases and J dropped 5 bases, with 15 bases sitting between them. Looked up from germline, CDR1 is MDHEN and CDR2 is SYDVKM. CDR3 residues: CASSLSRVGRETQYF. The CDR3 DNA follows: TGTGCCAGCAGTTTAAGTCGGGTCGGCCGGGAGACCCAGTACTTC.

The rearrangement joins TRBV21-1 to TRBJ2-6. TRBV21-1 is termed a pseudogene. The CDR3 extends over 17 amino acids. The chain's CDR3 is CASSKTAQVSGANVLTF. The CDR3 DNA follows: TGTGCCAGCAGCAAAACCGCCCAGGTCTCTGGGGCCAACGTCCTGACTTTC.

This sequence joins TRBV4-2 and TRBJ2-3; perhaps TRBD2 as D (6 bases). Germline V gives CDR1 LGHNA, CDR2 YNFKEQ. The CDR3 contains 15 residues. V lost 1 base and J lost 2, with 10 bases in between. In nucleotides, the CDR3 is TGTGCCAGCAGCCAAGGCGGGACCAACACAGATACGCAGTATTTT. This gives the protein CASSQGGTNTDTQYF.

This chain joins TRBV6-2 or TRBV6-3 and TRBJ2-3, with D uncertain. V was clipped by 0 bases and J by 6 bases, with 4 bases between them. Germline V gene data show CDR1 as MNHEY and CDR2 as SVGEGT. The CDR3 runs to 12 residues. The CDR3 spells CASSYSRDTQYF. CDR3 bases: TGTGCCAGCAGTTACTCAAGGGATACGCAGTATTTT.

This rearrangement joins TRBV6-5 to TRBJ1-1; D remains ambiguous. The CDR3 runs to 13 residues. V was trimmed by 6 bases and J by 0 bases, leaving 8 bases between them. CDR1 MNHEY and CDR2 SVGAGI come from the germline V gene. The CDR3 DNA is TGTGCCAGCAGGGCAGCCTTGAACACTGAAGCTTTCTTT. Translation: CASRAALNTEAFF.

This clonotype was seen ten or more times. The chain combines TRBV6-5 with TRBJ1-5, with 10 bases lining up with TRBD1. V dropped 5 bases and J dropped 6; count of bases not matched to a gene: 10. In germline, CDR1 is MNHEY, CDR2 SVGAGI. There are 16 residues in the CDR3. The CDR3, as DNA: TGTGCCAGCAGTCCCGACCTGACAGGGGGCGGTCAGCCCCAGCATTTT. Protein: CASSPDLTGGGQPQHF.

This clonotype was seen repeatedly, ten times or more. The rearrangement uses TRBV20-1 and TRBJ1-6, with TRBD1 matching 9 bases. Germline V CDR1 and CDR2: DFQATT, SNEGSKA (reference sequence). V shed 1 base and J 7 bases; nucleotides not matched to a gene: 8. This CDR3 region has 16 residues. The CDR3 coding sequence is TGCAGTGCTAGAGTTTATCCGGGACAGGGAAATTCACCCCTCCACTTT. Translating it yields CSARVYPGQGNSPLHF.

A word on this clonotype: Sequence at one end of the junction differs from germline and may be a read error. The V call is TRBV6-2 or TRBV6-3, the J call TRBJ2-5; possibly TRBD2 for D (5 bases). The CDR3 is 12 amino acids. The germline CDR1 and CDR2 sequences are MNHEY and SVGEGT. As DNA, the CDR3 is TGTGCCACCAGTCCCTTAGCGGAGACCCAGTACTTC. This gives the protein CATSPLAETQYF.

This clonotype was seen more than once but under ten times. The J gene is TRBJ2-1, the V gene TRBV6-5; D possibly corresponds to TRBD2 (6 bases). CDR1 and CDR2 (germline): MNHEY, SVGAGI. CDR3 size: 15 residues. Trimming pared 4 bases from V and 0 bases from J, leaving 10 bases between. Written as DNA, the CDR3 is TGTGCCAGCAGTTTAGCGGATCCCTCCTACAATGAGCAGTTCTTC. Amino acids: CASSLADPSYNEQFF.

This sequence joins TRBV4-2 and TRBJ2-7; TRBD2 aligns across 9 bases. The CDR3 is made up of 16 amino acids. The V and J ends lost 5 bases and 1 base, in that order; junction bases with no gene match: 9. Germline assignment: CDR1 LGHNA and CDR2 YNFKEQ. CDR3 loop: CASSLVAGAVSYEQYF. CDR3 nucleotides: TGTGCCAGCAGCTTAGTAGCGGGAGCGGTTTCCTACGAGCAGTACTTC.

In nucleotides, the CDR3 is TGTGCCAGCAGTGAAGAAAGTTTCAATGAGCAGTTCTTC. This translates into CASSEESFNEQFF. The chain employs TRBV2 and TRBJ2-1; D is unresolved. V was pared by 1 base and J by 6 bases, with 7 bases between. Germline loops: CDR1 SNHLY, CDR2 FYNNEI. The CDR3 is made up of 13 amino acids.

There are many counts of this clonotype. The chain joins TRBV12-3 or TRBV12-4 to TRBJ1-2, with D uncertain. Trimming took 2 bases from V and 8 from J, leaving 9 bases between them. The CDR3 is 12 residues long. In nucleotides, the CDR3 is TGTGCCAGCAGTTTAACAAGCTGGGGCTACACCTTC. Translated: CASSLTSWGYTF.

The sample holds many counts of this clonotype. V gene TRBV7-9 combines with J gene TRBJ1-2, with 9 bases fitting TRBD1. V was pared by 5 bases and J by 2 bases, with 9 bases of the junction left unmatched. The germline CDR1 and CDR2 sequences are SEHNR and FQNEAQ (reference sequence). The CDR3 length is 16 residues. CDR3 sequence: CASSPDRGESNYGYTF. DNA for the CDR3: TGTGCCAGCAGCCCGGACAGGGGTGAATCCAACTATGGCTACACCTTC.

This clonotype was seen more than once but under ten times. The chain carries TRBV20-1 and TRBJ1-4; D might be TRBD1 (5 bases). The CDR3 is 11 residues long. Trimming stripped 1 base from V and 10 bases from J, with 7 bases between. Germline CDR1 DFQATT, CDR2 SNEGSKA (reference sequence). CDR3 amino acids: CSARAGGKLFF. CDR3 coding DNA: TGCAGTGCTAGAGCTGGGGGAAAACTGTTTTTT.